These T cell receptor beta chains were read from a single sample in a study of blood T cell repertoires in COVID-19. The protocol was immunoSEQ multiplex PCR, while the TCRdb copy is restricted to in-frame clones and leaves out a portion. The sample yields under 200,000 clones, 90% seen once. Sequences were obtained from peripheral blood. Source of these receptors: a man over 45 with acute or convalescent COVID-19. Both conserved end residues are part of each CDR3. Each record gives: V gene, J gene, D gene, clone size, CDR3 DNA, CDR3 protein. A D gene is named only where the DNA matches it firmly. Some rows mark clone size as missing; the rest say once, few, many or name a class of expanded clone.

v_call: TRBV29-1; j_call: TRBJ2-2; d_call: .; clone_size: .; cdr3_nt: TGCAGCGTTGCACCGGGTCTCGACACCGGGGAGCTGTTTTTT; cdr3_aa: CSVAPGLDTGELFF
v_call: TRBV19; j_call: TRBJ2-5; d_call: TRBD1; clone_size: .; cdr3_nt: TGTGCCAAGGACAGGGTGGTTTACCAAGAGACCCAGTACTTC; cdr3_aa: CAKDRVVYQETQYF
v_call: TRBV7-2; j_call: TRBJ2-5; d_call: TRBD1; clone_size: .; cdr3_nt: TGTGCCAGCAGCTTAGAGGGACAGGGACCGGGTGGGGAGACCCAGTACTTC; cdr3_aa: CASSLEGQGPGGETQYF
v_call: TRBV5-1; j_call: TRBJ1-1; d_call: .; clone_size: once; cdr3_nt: TGCGCCAGCAGCTCCCAAGCGAACACTGAAGCTTTCTTT; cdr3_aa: CASSSQANTEAFF
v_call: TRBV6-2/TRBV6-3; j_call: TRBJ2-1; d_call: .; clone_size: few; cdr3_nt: TGTGCCAGCAGTCCCACAAGCTACAATGAGCAGTTCTTC; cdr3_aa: CASSPTSYNEQFF
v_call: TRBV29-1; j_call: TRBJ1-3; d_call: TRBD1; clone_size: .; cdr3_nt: TGCGGATCGAGGGACAGGGAGGATGGAAACACCATATATTTT; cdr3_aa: CGSRDREDGNTIYF
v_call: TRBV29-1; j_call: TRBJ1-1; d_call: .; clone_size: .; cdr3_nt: TGCAGCGTTCTTCCGGGAGGGGCGCGCACTGAAGCTTTCTTT; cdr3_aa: CSVLPGGARTEAFF
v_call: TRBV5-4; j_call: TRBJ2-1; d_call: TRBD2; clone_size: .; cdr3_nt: TGTGCCAGCAGCTTGTCACTAGCGGCTTACAATGAGCAGTTCTTC; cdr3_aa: CASSLSLAAYNEQFF
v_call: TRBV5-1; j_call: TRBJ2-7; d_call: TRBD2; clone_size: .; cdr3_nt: TGCGCCAGCAGTGGTAGCGGGAGTCCGAGGCACGAGCAGTACTTC; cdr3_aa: CASSGSGSPRHEQYF
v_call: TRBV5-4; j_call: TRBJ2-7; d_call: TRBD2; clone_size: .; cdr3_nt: TGTGCCAGCAGCCTCGGACTAGCGGGAGGGCTAGCCTACGAGCAGTACTTC; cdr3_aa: CASSLGLAGGLAYEQYF
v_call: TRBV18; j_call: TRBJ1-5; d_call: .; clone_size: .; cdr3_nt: TGTGCCAGCTCACCACAAGGGGATCAGCCCCAGCATTTT; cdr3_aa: CASSPQGDQPQHF
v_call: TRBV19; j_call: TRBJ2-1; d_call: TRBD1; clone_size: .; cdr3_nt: TGTGCCAGTAGTATCCCGGGACAGGGGGCGAATGAGCAGTTCTTC; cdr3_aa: CASSIPGQGANEQFF
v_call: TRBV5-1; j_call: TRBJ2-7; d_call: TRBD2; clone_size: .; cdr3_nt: TGCGCCAGCAGACTACTTGAGCGGGGCTCGACCTACGAGCAGTACTTC; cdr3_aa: CASRLLERGSTYEQYF
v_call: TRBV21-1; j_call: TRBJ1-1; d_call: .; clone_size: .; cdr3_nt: TGTGCCAGCAGCCCTCGAGTGAACACTGAAGCTTTCTTT; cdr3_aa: CASSPRVNTEAFF
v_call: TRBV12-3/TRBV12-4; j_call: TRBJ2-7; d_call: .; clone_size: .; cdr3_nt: TGTGCCAGCACTAGGGGGTACGAGCAGTACTTC; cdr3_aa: CASTRGYEQYF
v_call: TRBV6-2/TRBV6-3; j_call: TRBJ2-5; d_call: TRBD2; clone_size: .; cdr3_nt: TGTGCCAGCAGTCTAGGGGCCCTAGCGGGAGGAGTGGAAGAGACCCAGTACTTC; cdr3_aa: CASSLGALAGGVEETQYF
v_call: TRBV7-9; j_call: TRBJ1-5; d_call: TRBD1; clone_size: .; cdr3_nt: TGTGCCAGCAGCCCGGGACAGACTAGCAATCAGCCCCAGCATTTT; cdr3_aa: CASSPGQTSNQPQHF
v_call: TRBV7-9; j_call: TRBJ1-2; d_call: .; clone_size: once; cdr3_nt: TGTGCCAGCAGCGGTGGGGGCGGAGAGGGCTACACCTTC; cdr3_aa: CASSGGGGEGYTF
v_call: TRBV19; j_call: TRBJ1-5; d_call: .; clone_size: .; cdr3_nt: TGTGCCAGTAGTACGGACAGTTATCAGCCCCAGCATTTT; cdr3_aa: CASSTDSYQPQHF
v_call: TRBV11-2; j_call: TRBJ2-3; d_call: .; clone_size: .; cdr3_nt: TGTGCCAGCAGCCAACGACTAGTAGATACGCAGTATTTT; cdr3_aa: CASSQRLVDTQYF
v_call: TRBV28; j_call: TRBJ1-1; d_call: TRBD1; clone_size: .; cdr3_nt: TGTGCCAGCAGCGGTTCGACAGGGGGAGATTCTGAAGCTTTCTTT; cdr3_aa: CASSGSTGGDSEAFF
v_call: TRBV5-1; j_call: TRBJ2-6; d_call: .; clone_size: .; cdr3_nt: TGCGCCAGCAGCTCAGGACATGCCTCTGGGGCCAACGTCCTGACTTTC; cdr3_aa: CASSSGHASGANVLTF
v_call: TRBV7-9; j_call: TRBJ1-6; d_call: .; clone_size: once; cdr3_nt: TGTGCCAGCAGCTTATTTGAGGGCTTTAACAATTCACCCCTCCACTTT; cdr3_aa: CASSLFEGFNNSPLHF
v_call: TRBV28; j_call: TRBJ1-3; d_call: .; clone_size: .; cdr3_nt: TGTGCCAGCACGGGGAGCTCTGGAAACACCATATATTTT; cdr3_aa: CASTGSSGNTIYF
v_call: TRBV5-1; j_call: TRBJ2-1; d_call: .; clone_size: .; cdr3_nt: TGCGCCAGCAGCCCAGTAAACAATGAGCAGTTCTTC; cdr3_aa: CASSPVNNEQFF
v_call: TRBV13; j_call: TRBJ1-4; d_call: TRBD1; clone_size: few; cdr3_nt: TGTGCCAGCAGCTTAGAGGGACAGCTCAATGAAAAACTGTTTTTT; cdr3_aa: CASSLEGQLNEKLFF
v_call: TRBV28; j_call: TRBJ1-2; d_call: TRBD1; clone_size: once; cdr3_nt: TGTGCCAGCAGAGACAGGGGAGTTGGGGATAACTATGGCTACACCTTC; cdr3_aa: CASRDRGVGDNYGYTF
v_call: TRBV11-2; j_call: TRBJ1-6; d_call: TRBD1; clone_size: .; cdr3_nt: TGTGCCAGCAGCCGACAGGGATTCTATAATTCACCCCTCCACTTT; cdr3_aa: CASSRQGFYNSPLHF
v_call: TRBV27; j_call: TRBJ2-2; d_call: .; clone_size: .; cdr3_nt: TGTGCCAGCAGTTTAAAGGGCGCCAGGGGGGAAGGCACCGGGGAGCTGTTTTTT; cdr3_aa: CASSLKGARGEGTGELFF
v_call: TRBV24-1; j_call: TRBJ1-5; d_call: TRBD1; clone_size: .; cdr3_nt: TGTGCCACCCGGGGACAGGGCGCCAATCAGCCCCAGCATTTT; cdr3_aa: CATRGQGANQPQHF
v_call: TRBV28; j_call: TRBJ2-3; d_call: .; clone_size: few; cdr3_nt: TGTGCCAGCAGTTCCCCCCCTCGGCTTACCGTACTAGCAGATACGCAGTATTTT; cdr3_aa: CASSSPPRLTVLADTQYF
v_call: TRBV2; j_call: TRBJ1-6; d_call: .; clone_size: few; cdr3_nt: TGTGCCAGCAGTTCTCAGGGGCCCTATAATTCACCCCTCCACTTT; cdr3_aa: CASSSQGPYNSPLHF